These T cell receptor beta chains were read from a single sample in a study of T cell repertoires in aging, cancer and after chemotherapy. TCRdb processed the multiplex PCR reads anew with MiXCR; each CDR3 protein has one entry. This table holds approximately 2,100 distinct CDR3 sequences, about 20% found once. Sequenced input: blood. The receptors were sampled from a human donor with a solid tumor. Both conserved end residues are part of each CDR3. D genes are given only for firm matches. Clone size is stated in some rows and not others, as once, few, many or a class when expanded.

>TRBJ2-1|NA|TRBV27|TRBD2
TGTGCCAGCAGTCCCGGGACTAGCGGGAGGGTATCCTACAATGAGCAGTTCTTC
CASSPGTSGRVSYNEQFF
>TRBJ1-1|large|TRBV12-3/TRBV12-4|NA
TGTGCCAGCAGCCCCCGCATGAACACTGAAGCTTTCTTT
CASSPRMNTEAFF
>TRBJ1-2|once|TRBV6-5|NA
TGTGCCAGCAGTTTCGGCGTGGAGGATCCCTATGGCTACACCTTC
CASSFGVEDPYGYTF
>TRBJ1-1|medium-sized|TRBV30|NA
TGTGCTCGGGCGAGGGGATTGAACACTGAAGCTTTCTTT
CARARGLNTEAFF
>TRBJ2-5|NA|TRBV7-9|TRBD2
TGCGCCAGCAGCCAAGTTGGGCTAGCGGGACCCCCCGAGACCCAGTACTTC
CASSQVGLAGPPETQYF
>TRBJ2-5|NA|TRBV19|NA
TGTGCCAGCAGCTTCCTAGGGGCAGGGAAGAACCAAGAGACCCAGTACTTC
CASSFLGAGKNQETQYF
>TRBJ2-3|medium-sized|TRBV20-1|TRBD2
TGCAGTGCTAAGCTAAGCGGGGCCACAGATACGCAGTATTTT
CSAKLSGATDTQYF
>TRBJ1-2|NA|TRBV12-3/TRBV12-4|NA
TGTGCTAGTGGTTTAAGGGCAGCCTCCACTAATGGCTACACCTTC
CASGLRAASTNGYTF
>TRBJ1-6|medium-sized|TRBV6-5|NA
TGTGCCAGCAGTCCGCCACAGACTCGAAATTCACCCCTCCACTTT
CASSPPQTRNSPLHF
>TRBJ2-1|NA|TRBV27|TRBD2
TGTGCCAGCAGTTTAGAGCCGAGGACTAGCGGATACAATGAGCAGTTCTTC
CASSLEPRTSGYNEQFF
>TRBJ2-3|large|TRBV12-3/TRBV12-4|TRBD2
TGTGCCAGCAGTTTGACTAGCGGGAGGTCAGATACGCAGTATTTT
CASSLTSGRSDTQYF
>TRBJ2-3|few|TRBV5-1|NA
TGCGCCAGCAGCTTGGGACAGCGCACAGATACGCAGTATTTT
CASSLGQRTDTQYF
>TRBJ1-4|NA|TRBV23-1|NA
TGCGCCAGCAGCACACTCCAAACGGGCGAAAAACTGTTTTTT
CASSTLQTGEKLFF
>TRBJ1-4|few|TRBV28|NA
TGTGCCAGCCAGGGCTTTAAGGTGGTAGATGAAAAACTGTTTTTT
CASQGFKVVDEKLFF
>TRBJ1-2|NA|TRBV12-5|NA
TGTGCTAGTGGTTTGGGACAGGTCTATGGCTACACCTTC
CASGLGQVYGYTF
>TRBJ1-1|medium-sized|TRBV5-1|TRBD1
TGCGCCAGCAGCTTGGCCAGAGGAGGGGGCGGTGATACGAACACTGAAGCTTTCTTT
CASSLARGGGGDTNTEAFF
>TRBJ1-2|large|TRBV5-4|TRBD1
TGTGCCAGCAGCACATACAGGGGTTCCCATGGCTACACCTTC
CASSTYRGSHGYTF
>TRBJ2-1|medium-sized|TRBV19|NA
TGTGCCAGTAGCGACCCGTCCGGGGAGGTGGTGTATATGAAGTTCTTC
CASSDPSGEVVYMKFF
>TRBJ1-1|medium-sized|TRBV6-6|NA
TGTGCCAGCAGTTACTCCCGGGGGCGAGCGGGGACTGAAGCTTTCTTT
CASSYSRGRAGTEAFF
>TRBJ1-1|NA|TRBV28|NA
TGTGCCAGCAGTCCCCCGGCCCGAGGGACTGAAGCTTTCTTT
CASSPPARGTEAFF
>TRBJ2-3|large|TRBV6-5|TRBD1
TGTGTCACCGGGACAGCCCCGGAGGAAGCTAGCACAGATACGCAGTATTTT
CVTGTAPEEASTDTQYF
>TRBJ2-6|large|TRBV30|NA
TGTGCCCTCAGGAGACCGTACTCTGGGGCCAACGTCCTGACTTTC
CALRRPYSGANVLTF
>TRBJ1-4|medium-sized|TRBV6-1|NA
TGTGCCAGCAAAGCTCTGGGGGCCCCTAATGAAAAACTGTTTTTT
CASKALGAPNEKLFF
>TRBJ1-2|medium-sized|TRBV11-2|NA
TGTGCCAGCAGCTTAGCCCACATAGACAGCTATGGCTACACCTTC
CASSLAHIDSYGYTF
>TRBJ1-2|NA|TRBV12-3/TRBV12-4|NA
TGTGCCAGCAGTGGCGGGACAAGCGGCGGCTACACCTTC
CASSGGTSGGYTF
>TRBJ2-5|large|TRBV27|NA
TGTGCCAGCAGTTTCCAGGGCCAAGAGACCCAGTACTTC
CASSFQGQETQYF
>TRBJ1-5|large|TRBV5-6|NA
TGTGCCAGCAGCTTACAGGGTAACCATCAGCCCCAGCATTTT
CASSLQGNHQPQHF